This T cell receptor beta chain was identified in a study of technical replicates of blood from a handful of donors. The germline V gene encodes CDR1 MNHEY and CDR2 SMNVEV (reference sequence). Deletions cut 5 bases from V and 5 bases from J, with 12 bases between. The CDR3 has 13 amino acids. Method: immunoSEQ multiplex PCR; TCRdb's copy keeps in-frame clones and lacks some. The repertoire holds 76,000 or so clones, with about 91% as singletons. V is TRBV27 and J is TRBJ1-1; D not resolved. This clonotype originated in a human donor in good health. The sequenced sample was T cells isolated from PBMCs. In DNA form, the CDR3 reads TGTGCCAGCAGTACGGGTACATGGACTGAAGCTTTCTTT. Translation gives CASSTGTWTEAFF.